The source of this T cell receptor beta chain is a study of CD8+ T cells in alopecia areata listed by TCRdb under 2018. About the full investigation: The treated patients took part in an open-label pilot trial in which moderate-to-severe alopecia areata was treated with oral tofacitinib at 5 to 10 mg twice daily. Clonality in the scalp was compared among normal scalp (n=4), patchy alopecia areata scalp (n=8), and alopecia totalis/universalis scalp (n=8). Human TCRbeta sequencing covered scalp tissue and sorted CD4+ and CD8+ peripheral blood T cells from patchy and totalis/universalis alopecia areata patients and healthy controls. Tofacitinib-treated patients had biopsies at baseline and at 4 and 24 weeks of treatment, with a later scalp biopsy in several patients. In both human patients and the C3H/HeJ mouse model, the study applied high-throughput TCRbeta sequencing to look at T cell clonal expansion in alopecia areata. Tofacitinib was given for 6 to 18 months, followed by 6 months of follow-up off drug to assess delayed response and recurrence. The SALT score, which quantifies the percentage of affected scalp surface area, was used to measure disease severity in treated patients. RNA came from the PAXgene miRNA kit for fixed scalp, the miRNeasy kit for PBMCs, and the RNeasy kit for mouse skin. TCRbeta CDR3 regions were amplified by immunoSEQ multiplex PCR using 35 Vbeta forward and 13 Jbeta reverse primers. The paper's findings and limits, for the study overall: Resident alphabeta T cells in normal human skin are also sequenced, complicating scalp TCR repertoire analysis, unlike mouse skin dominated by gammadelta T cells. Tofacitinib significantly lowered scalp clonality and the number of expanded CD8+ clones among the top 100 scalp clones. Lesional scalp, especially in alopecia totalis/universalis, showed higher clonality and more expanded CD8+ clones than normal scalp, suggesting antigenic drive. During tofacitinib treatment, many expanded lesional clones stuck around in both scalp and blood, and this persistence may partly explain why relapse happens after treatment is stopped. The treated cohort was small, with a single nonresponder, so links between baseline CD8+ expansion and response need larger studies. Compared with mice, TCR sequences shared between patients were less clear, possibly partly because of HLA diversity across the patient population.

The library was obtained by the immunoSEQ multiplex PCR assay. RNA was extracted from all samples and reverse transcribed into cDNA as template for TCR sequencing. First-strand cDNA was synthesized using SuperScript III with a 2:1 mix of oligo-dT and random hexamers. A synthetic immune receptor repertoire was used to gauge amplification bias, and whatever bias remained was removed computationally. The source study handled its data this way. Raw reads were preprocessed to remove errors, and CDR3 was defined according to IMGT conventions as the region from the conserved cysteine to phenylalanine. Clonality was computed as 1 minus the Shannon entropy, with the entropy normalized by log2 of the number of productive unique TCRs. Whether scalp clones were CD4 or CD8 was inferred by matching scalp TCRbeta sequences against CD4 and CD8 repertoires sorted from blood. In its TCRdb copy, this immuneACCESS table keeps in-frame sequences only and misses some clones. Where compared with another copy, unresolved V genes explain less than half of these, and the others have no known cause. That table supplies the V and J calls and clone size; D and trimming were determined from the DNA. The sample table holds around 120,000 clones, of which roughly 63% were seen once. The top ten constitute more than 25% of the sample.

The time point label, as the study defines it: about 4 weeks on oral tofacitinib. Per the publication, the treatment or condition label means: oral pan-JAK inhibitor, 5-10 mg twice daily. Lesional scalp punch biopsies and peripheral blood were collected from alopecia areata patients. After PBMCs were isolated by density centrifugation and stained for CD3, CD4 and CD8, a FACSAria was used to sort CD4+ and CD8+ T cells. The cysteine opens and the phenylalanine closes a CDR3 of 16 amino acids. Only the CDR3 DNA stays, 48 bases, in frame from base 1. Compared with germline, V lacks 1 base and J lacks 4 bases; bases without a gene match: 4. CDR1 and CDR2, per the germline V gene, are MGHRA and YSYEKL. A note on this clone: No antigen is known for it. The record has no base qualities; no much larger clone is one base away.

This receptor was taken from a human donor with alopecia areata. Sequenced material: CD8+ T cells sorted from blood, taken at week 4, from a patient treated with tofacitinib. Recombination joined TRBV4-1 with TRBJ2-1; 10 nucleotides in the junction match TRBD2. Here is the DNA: TGCGCCAGCAGCCAAGGGGTAGCGGGGGGATACAATGAGCAGTTCTTC. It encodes CASSQGVAGGYNEQFF.